The 19 T cell receptor beta chains reported below all come from one sample, sequenced in a study of T cells in Graves' hyperthyroidism and ophthalmopathy. The investigators amplified TCR beta CDR3 regions from RNA transcripts. The HTBI primer set drove a first-round RT-PCR of the TCR CDR3. TCRdb recomputed calls from the multiplex PCR reads with MiXCR, one row per CDR3 protein. The sample yields about 640,000 distinct CDR3 sequences, 45% seen once. Material: peripheral blood or thyroid tissue (not recorded which). Every receptor here comes from an adult man with Graves' disease, either hyperthyroidism or ophthalmopathy (not recorded which).

Regarding this clonotype: An end of the junction differs from the germline gene, which may be a read error. J is TRBJ2-5 and V is TRBV2; TRBD2 is a possible D gene (6 bases). CDR1 and CDR2 (germline): SNHLY, FYNNEI. The CDR3 sequence is 11 residues long. The CDR3 bases are TGTGCCAGCAGTTACCCAACTGGGGCGGGGTTC. This translates into CASSYPTGAGF.

There are many counts of this clonotype. The chain uses TRBV15 and TRBJ1-6; D unclear. There are 13 residues in the CDR3. Trimming removed 0 bases from V and 18 bases from J, with 15 bases in between. The V gene's germline CDR1 is LNHNV and CDR2 YYDKDF (reference sequence). CDR3 sequence (DNA): TGTGCCACCAGCAGAGAATCAGCCGGTAGACGCCACTTT. It translates to CATSRESAGRRHF. Looking up the rest from reference TRBV15 and TRBJ1-6 gives the full variable domain: DAMVIQNPRYQVTQFGKPVTLSCSQTLNHNVMYWYQQKSSQAPKLLFHYYDKDFNNEADTPDNFQSRRPNTSFCFLDIRSPGLGDTAMYLCATSRESAGRRHFGNGTRLTVT.

This clonotype was found many times. The gene calls are TRBV24-1 and TRBJ1-2; D is undetermined. V dropped 1 base and J dropped 2 bases, with 7 bases sitting between them. CDR1 and CDR2 from the germline V gene are KGHDR and SFDVKD. The CDR3 extends over 14 amino acids. CDR3 bases: TGTGCCACCAGTGATTTTAGGCGGAACTATGGCTACACCTTC. This gives the protein CATSDFRRNYGYTF.

This clonotype has a count of ten or more. This chain links TRBV2 with TRBJ1-6, with D perhaps TRBD1 (5 bases). Trimming took 7 bases from V and 9 from J, leaving 16 bases between them. The germline V gene has CDR1 SNHLY and CDR2 FYNNEI. This CDR3 is built from 14 residues. CDR3 nucleotide sequence: TGTGCCAGCAAAGTCCGGGGGTTAAGTTCACCCCTCCACTTT. It specifies CASKVRGLSSPLHF.

V is TRBV2 and J is TRBJ1-4; D is unclear. The germline gives CDR1 SNHLY, CDR2 FYNNEI. Trimming cost V 4 bases and J 7 bases, with 7 bases left between them. CDR3 length: 12 amino acids. CDR3 loop: CASSARFEKLFF. The CDR3 bases are TGTGCCAGCAGTGCCAGATTTGAAAAACTGTTTTTT. Together with reference TRBV2 and TRBJ1-4, the CDR3 gives the full variable domain: EPEVTQTPSHQVTQMGQEVILRCVPISNHLYFYWYRQILGQKVEFLVSFYNNEISEKSEIFDDQFSVERPDGSNFTLKIRSTKLEDSAMYFCASSARFEKLFFGSGTQLSVL.

The genes are TRBV24-1 and TRBJ2-7; no clear D. Germline V lookup: CDR1 KGHDR, CDR2 SFDVKD. The CDR3 length is 11 residues. Deletions cut 5 bases from V and 5 bases from J, with 6 bases between. The CDR3 DNA sequence: TGTGCCACCAGTGGAGGCAACGAGCAGTACTTC. Translation gives CATSGGNEQYF.

The chain couples TRBV2 to TRBJ2-6; TRBD2 is a possible D gene (5 bases). CDR1 and CDR2 from the germline V gene are SNHLY and FYNNEI. The CDR3 length is 13 residues. Trimming stripped 6 bases from V and 12 bases from J, with 15 bases between. The CDR3 sequence: CASSRDLSSVLTF. Here the CDR3 DNA reads TGTGCCAGCAGCCGGGATCTGAGTAGCGTCCTGACTTTC. The complete variable domain, with remaining parts taken from reference TRBV2 and TRBJ2-6, reads EPEVTQTPSHQVTQMGQEVILRCVPISNHLYFYWYRQILGQKVEFLVSFYNNEISEKSEIFDDQFSVERPDGSNFTLKIRSTKLEDSAMYFCASSRDLSSVLTFGAGSRLTVL.

This clonotype occurred many times. This rearrangement joins TRBV19 to TRBJ1-1; D might be TRBD1 (6 bases). The CDR3 has 14 residues. V lost 6 bases and J 4 bases, leaving 15 bases between the germline ends. From germline, CDR1 is LNHDA and CDR2 SQIVND (reference sequence). The CDR3: CASREQGGGTEAFF. The CDR3 DNA sequence: TGTGCCAGTAGGGAACAGGGAGGGGGCACTGAAGCTTTCTTT. The full variable domain, its missing parts supplied by reference TRBV19 and TRBJ1-1, is DGGITQSPKYLFRKEGQNVTLSCEQNLNHDAMYWYRQDPGQGLRLIYYSQIVNDFQKGDIAEGYSVSREKKESFPLTVTSAQKNPTAFYLCASREQGGGTEAFFGQGTRLTVV.

The chain is built from TRBV24-1 and TRBJ2-5, with D tentatively TRBD2 (5 bases). The CDR3 is 16 residues long. The V end was cut by 3 bases, the J end by 5 bases, with 18 bases between. Germline V gene sequence: CDR1 KGHDR, CDR2 SFDVKD. The CDR3 DNA follows: TGTGCCACCAGTGATGCCTCTCCGGCGGGCCGCGAGACCCAGTACTTC. Encoded protein: CATSDASPAGRETQYF.

This clonotype was observed a handful of times. Since a much larger clone is just one base distant, this may be a read error. The chain couples TRBV7-9 to TRBJ1-6; D not resolved. The germline V and J ends were trimmed by 0 bases and 10 bases, with 7 bases remaining between them. The CDR3 is made up of 13 amino acids. Germline V CDR1 and CDR2: SEHNR, FQNEAQ (reference sequence). The CDR3 loop reads CASSLAIASPLHF. CDR3 sequence (DNA): TGTGCCAGCAGCTTAGCGATCGCATCACCCCTCCACTTT. Supplemented by reference TRBV7-9 and TRBJ1-6, the full variable domain reads DTGVSQNPRHKITKRGQNVTFRCDPISEHNRLYWYRQTLGQGPEFLTYFQNEAQLEKSRLLSDRFSAERPKGSFSTLEIQRTEQGDSAMYLCASSLAIASPLHFGNGTRLTVT.

In its sample, this clonotype was seen many times. The chain combines TRBV29-1 with TRBJ1-2, with 9 bases matching TRBD1. The J segment lost 6 bases and the V segment lost 4 bases, leaving 6 bases of the junction unmatched. This CDR3 spans 13 amino acids. Germline lookup yields CDR1 SQVTM and CDR2 ANQGSEA. CDR3 nucleotide sequence: TGCAGCGTTGTGGGACAGGGATCAGATGGCTACACCTTC. Translation: CSVVGQGSDGYTF.

A few counts support this clonotype. The chain carries TRBV6-1 and TRBJ2-2, with 9 bases matching TRBD1. This CDR3 spans 14 amino acids. Trimming cost V 6 bases and J 7 bases; bases outside gene matches: 6. Germline CDR1 reads MNHNS; CDR2 reads SASEGT. CDR3 protein: CASRRGQGYGELFF. CDR3 bases: TGTGCCAGCAGACGGGGACAGGGTTACGGGGAGCTGTTTTTT.

The chain is built from TRBV19 and TRBJ1-2, with D possibly being TRBD1 (6 bases). The CDR3 has 12 amino acids. The germline gives CDR1 LNHDA, CDR2 SQIVND (reference sequence). V lost 11 bases, J lost 5 bases, and 15 bases lay in between. The CDR3 DNA reads TGTGCCTTGGGAGGGGGGACTTATGGCTACACCTTC. It codes for CALGGGTYGYTF.

At least ten counts were recorded for this clonotype. The chain employs TRBV20-1 and TRBJ2-7; D is unresolved. The CDR3 sequence is 11 residues long. Germline-derived CDR1 and CDR2 are DFQATT and SNEGSKA (reference sequence). The ends were cut back, 3 bases at V and 1 base at J, with 4 bases in the middle. In nucleotides, the CDR3 is TGCAGTGCTAGCGATTCCTACGAGCAGTACTTC. Amino acid sequence: CSASDSYEQYF.

This chain connects TRBV20-1 to TRBJ2-7; D remains ambiguous. The CDR3 runs to 13 residues. Trimming cost V 6 bases and J 3 bases, with 15 bases left between them. Germline V gene lookup returns CDR1 DFQATT and CDR2 SNEGSKA (reference sequence). The chain's CDR3 is CSADGGEHYEQYF. CDR3 DNA: TGCAGTGCCGACGGTGGGGAACACTACGAGCAGTACTTC.

Many counts were recorded for this clonotype. The rearrangement uses TRBV10-2 and TRBJ1-5; unclear D gene. The V gene's germline CDR1 is WSHSY and CDR2 SAAADI. The CDR3 spans 14 residues. V lost 5 bases, J lost 0 bases, and 8 bases lay in between. The CDR3 sequence: CASSLRNSNQPQHF. The CDR3 DNA is TGCGCCAGCAGTCTCAGAAATAGCAATCAGCCCCAGCATTTT.

This chain connects TRBV10-3 to TRBJ1-4, with a tentative D call TRBD1 (6 bases). CDR1 and CDR2 (germline): ENHRY, SYGVKD. The CDR3 contains 14 residues. The V gene lost 4 bases and the J gene lost 7 bases, with 13 bases spanning the gap. CDR3 in amino acids: CAISVTGRTEKLFF. CDR3 sequence (DNA): TGTGCCATCAGTGTTACAGGGCGTACTGAAAAACTGTTTTTT.

This clonotype was recorded at least ten times. The chain has TRBV29-1 and TRBJ1-3; 7 nucleotides agree with TRBD1. Germline CDR1 and CDR2: SQVTM and ANQGSEA. Trimming removed 5 bases from V and 1 base from J; junction bases left unmatched: 5. The CDR3 sequence is 14 residues long. The CDR3: CSVRPGQSGNTIYF. The CDR3 DNA sequence: TGCAGCGTTCGACCGGGACAGTCTGGAAACACCATATATTTT.

This chain connects TRBV20-1 to TRBJ1-5; 10 bases are shared with TRBD1. The germline gives CDR1 DFQATT, CDR2 SNEGSKA (reference sequence). V shed 4 bases and J 7 bases; nucleotides not matched to a gene: 7. The CDR3 extends over 14 amino acids. The chain's CDR3 is CSANDRGREQPQHF. The DNA of the CDR3 is TGCAGTGCTAACGACAGGGGGCGAGAACAGCCCCAGCATTTT.